This TCR beta chain was sequenced in a study of T cell repertoires in cytomegalovirus infection (dated by TCRdb to about 2019). Some background on the complete study: Donor HLA type was relevant to the analysis, because carriage of CMV infection together with the matching HLA type was indicated by public TCR beta signatures.

TCRdb shows the sequencer as Illumina HiSeq 1500. TCRdb reprocessing: public reads trimmed at Q25 with fastp, clones called with MiXCR, in-frame beta chains kept. Rows are combined by CDR3 protein, so each entry shows the most common genes and DNA. The sample table records fewer than 200,000 distinct CDR3 sequences; approximately 19% of these occur just once. The biggest ten clones account for about 2.9% of the sample. Overall results and qualifications from the work: In both this cohort and an independent cohort of 350 or so donors, the cumulative frequency of public TCR beta family members distinguished carriers of CMV infection plus the relevant HLA type. The ex vivo response was dominated by HLA-C-restricted CMV-specific TCR beta clonotypes, which also provided the single most frequent clonotype in two of eight donors.

The germline V gene gives CDR1 as SGHNT and CDR2 as YENEEA. Including the terminal cysteine and phenylalanine, the CDR3 comprises 14 residues. The retained sequence is limited to the CDR3, 42 bases, with the frame set at the first base. V is trimmed back by 4 bases and J by 4 bases, and the junction contains 0 bases that no gene match accounts for. Ten or more counts support this clonotype. It lacks a known antigen. There are no base qualities to consult, and no much larger clone falls within one base. The rearranged chain carries TRBV11-3 and TRBJ2-3; 12 central nucleotides agree with TRBD2. The sequence was obtained from a human donor in good health (CMV status not recorded). Some clones in this sample may be carry-over from other donors' samples. The sample was PBMCs. In nucleotide form, the sequence is TGTGCCAGCAGCTCTAGCGGGAGGGCAGATACGCAGTATTTT. This translates into CASSSSGRADTQYF.